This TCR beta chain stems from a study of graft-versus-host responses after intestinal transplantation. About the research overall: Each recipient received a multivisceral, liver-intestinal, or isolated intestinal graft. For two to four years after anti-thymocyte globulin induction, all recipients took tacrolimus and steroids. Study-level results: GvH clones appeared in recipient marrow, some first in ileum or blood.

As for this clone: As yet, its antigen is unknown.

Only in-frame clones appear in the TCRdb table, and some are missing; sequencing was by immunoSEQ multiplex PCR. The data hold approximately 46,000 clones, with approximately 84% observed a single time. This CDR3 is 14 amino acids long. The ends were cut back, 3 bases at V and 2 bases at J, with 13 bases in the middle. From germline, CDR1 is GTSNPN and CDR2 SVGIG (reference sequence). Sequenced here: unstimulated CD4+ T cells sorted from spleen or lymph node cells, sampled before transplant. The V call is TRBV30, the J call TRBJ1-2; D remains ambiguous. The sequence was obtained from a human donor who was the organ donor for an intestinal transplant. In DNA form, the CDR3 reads TGTGCCTGGAGCGTAGCCCCAAGGAACTATGGCTACACCTTC. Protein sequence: CAWSVAPRNYGYTF. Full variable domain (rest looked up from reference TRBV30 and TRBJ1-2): SQTIHQWPATLVQPVGSPLSLECTVEGTSNPNLYWYRQAAGRGLQLLFYSVGIGQISSEVPQNLSASRPQDRQFILSSKKLLLSDSGFYLCAWSVAPRNYGYTFGSGTRLTVV.